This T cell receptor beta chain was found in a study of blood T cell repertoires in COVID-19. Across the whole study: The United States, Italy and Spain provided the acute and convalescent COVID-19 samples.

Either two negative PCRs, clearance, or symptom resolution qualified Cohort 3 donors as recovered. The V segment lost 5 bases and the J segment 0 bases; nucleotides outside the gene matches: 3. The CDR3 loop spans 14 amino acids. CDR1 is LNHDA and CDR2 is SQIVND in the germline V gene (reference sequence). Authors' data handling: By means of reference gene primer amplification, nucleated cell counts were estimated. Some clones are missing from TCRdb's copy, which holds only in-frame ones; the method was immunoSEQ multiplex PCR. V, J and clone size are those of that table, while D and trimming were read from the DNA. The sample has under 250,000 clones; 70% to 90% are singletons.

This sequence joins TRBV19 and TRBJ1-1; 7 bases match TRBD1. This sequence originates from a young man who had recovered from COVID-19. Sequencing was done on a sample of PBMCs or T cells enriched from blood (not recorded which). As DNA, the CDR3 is TGTGCCAGTAGTTCACAGGGGATGAACACTGAAGCTTTCTTT. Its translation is CASSSQGMNTEAFF.